This T cell receptor beta chain emerged from a study of blood T cell repertoires in COVID-19. Whole-study context: Whether acute or convalescent, the COVID-19 samples came from the United States, Italy and Spain. From T cells, B-cell-depleted T cells, or PBMCs came the material, which was cDNA or gDNA.

The CDR3 is 15 residues long. Germline V lookup: CDR1 SSHAT, CDR2 FNYEAQ (reference sequence). Authors' processing steps: Estimated nucleated cell counts came from reference gene primer amplification. Assay used: immunoSEQ multiplex PCR; TCRdb lists only in-frame clones, some missing. V, J and clone size reflect that table, while D and trimming were determined from the DNA. This table has hundreds of thousands of clones, 88% appearing once. Worth noting for this clone: The junction departs from the called germline gene at one end, perhaps through a read error.

Sequencing was performed on peripheral blood. This sequence joins TRBV7-7 and TRBJ2-7; TRBD2 aligns across 9 bases. The TCR comes from a woman in her 40s who had recovered from COVID-19. The CDR3 DNA reads as TGTGCTAGCAGCTTAAATCCGAGCGGGAGGTACGAGCAGTACTTC. It translates to CASSLNPSGRYEQYF.